The 5 T cell receptor beta chains in this list originate from one sample, sequenced in a study of vaccination and CD4 T cells after COVID-19. CD4+ T cells that had been cultured provided DNA sequenced with the Oncomine TCR Beta short-read assay. Each CDR3 protein is one row after TCRdb ran MiXCR on the PCR reads. The sample includes 9,000 to 9,500 distinct CDR3 sequences, around 57% seen only once; the top ten take 7.5% to 8%. Treatment defined: roughly 11-day PBMC culture with coronavirus spike peptide pools or control peptides (ViraFEST assay). For these receptors, no antigen is known. The source material was CD4+ T cells from blood, cultured in vitro. The receptors shown here come from a human donor who had recovered from COVID-19.

This clonotype was found a few times. This chain links TRBV6-5 with TRBJ2-3; D unresolved. CDR3 length equals 13 residues. Germline lookup yields CDR1 MNHEY and CDR2 SVGAGI. The V gene lost 0 bases and the J gene lost 5 bases, with 6 bases spanning the gap. This CDR3 is CASSYSILDTQYF. DNA for the CDR3: TGTGCCAGCAGTTACTCTATATTAGATACGCAGTATTTT.

The chain joins TRBV27 to TRBJ2-7; D not resolved. The germline V and J ends were trimmed by 6 bases and 1 base, with 7 bases remaining between them. The CDR3 extends over 12 amino acids. Germline V gene sequence: CDR1 MNHEY, CDR2 SMNVEV (reference sequence). The CDR3 reads CASSRFSYEQYF. In DNA form, the CDR3 reads TGTGCCAGCAGCCGCTTTTCCTACGAGCAGTACTTC.

This clonotype was detected only a few times. The V and J genes are TRBV6-1 and TRBJ2-3; 10 positions agree with TRBD1. The CDR3 totals 16 residues. After removal of 3 bases from V and 5 bases from J, the junction contained 8 bases not matched to a gene. CDR1 and CDR2 (germline): MNHNS, SASEGT. CDR3 in DNA: TGTGCCAGCAGTGAGCTCCTGGGACAGGGGCTAGATACGCAGTATTTT. Translation gives CASSELLGQGLDTQYF.

This rearrangement joins TRBV12-3 or TRBV12-4 to TRBJ1-5, with 7 bases that match TRBD1. V dropped 6 bases and J dropped 2; count of bases not matched to a gene: 7. This CDR3 region has 15 residues. The CDR3 coding sequence is TGTGCCAGCAGACCGACAGGGTCAGGCAATCAGCCCCAGCATTTT. Protein product: CASRPTGSGNQPQHF.

This rearrangement joins TRBV25-1 to TRBJ1-2; D possibly corresponds to TRBD1 (6 bases). Germline CDR1 MGHDK, CDR2 SYGVNS. CDR3 length: 13 amino acids. V was shortened by 4 bases and J by 0 bases, with 6 bases between the two germline ends. The CDR3 sequence: CASSGDTNYGYTF. The CDR3 DNA reads as TGTGCCAGCAGTGGGGACACTAACTATGGCTACACCTTC.